Listed below are T cell receptor beta chains from one sample, sequenced in a study of blood T cells in healthy people across ages. TCRdb used MiXCR to reprocess the 5' RACE reads, holding one entry per CDR3 protein. The top ten hold less than 15% of the sample, which has hundreds of thousands of distinct CDR3 sequences, approximately 52% seen once. Material for sequencing was blood. The source of these receptors is a woman older than 75 in good health. Both conserved end residues are part of each CDR3. The D gene is left open where the match is weak. Clone size is shown for a subset of rows, as once, few, many or a class of expanded clone.

j_call: TRBJ2-5
v_call: TRBV29-1
d_call: -
cdr3_length: 14
clone_size: -
cdr3_nt: TGCAGCGCAGAGGTTAGCTCGGGGAACAATGAGCAGTACTTC
cdr3_aa: CSAEVSSGNNEQYF

j_call: TRBJ1-1
v_call: TRBV29-1
d_call: -
cdr3_length: 13
clone_size: -
cdr3_nt: TGCAGCGTTGGGAGCCGTCAACGGACTGAAGCTTTCTTT
cdr3_aa: CSVGSRQRTEAFF

j_call: TRBJ2-5
v_call: TRBV25-1
d_call: TRBD2
cdr3_length: 15
clone_size: -
cdr3_nt: TGTGCCAGCAGTGATAGCGGGAGGGCCGGGGAGACCCAGTACTTC
cdr3_aa: CASSDSGRAGETQYF

j_call: TRBJ1-5
v_call: TRBV27
d_call: TRBD1
cdr3_length: 14
clone_size: -
cdr3_nt: TGTGCCAGCAGTCGACAGGGGGTCCATCAGCCCCAGCATTTT
cdr3_aa: CASSRQGVHQPQHF

j_call: TRBJ2-1
v_call: TRBV11-2
d_call: TRBD2
cdr3_length: 15
clone_size: -
cdr3_nt: TGTGCCAGCAGCTCCCTAGCGGGAGCCGGTGGTGAGCAGTTCTTC
cdr3_aa: CASSSLAGAGGEQFF

j_call: TRBJ2-2
v_call: TRBV6-5
d_call: TRBD1
cdr3_length: 14
clone_size: many
cdr3_nt: TGTGCCAGCAGCCAAGACAGGGGCACCGGGGAGCTGTTTTTT
cdr3_aa: CASSQDRGTGELFF

j_call: TRBJ2-3
v_call: TRBV18
d_call: -
cdr3_length: 11
clone_size: many
cdr3_nt: TGTGCCAGCTCACCCTCAGATACGCAGTATTTT
cdr3_aa: CASSPSDTQYF

j_call: TRBJ1-5
v_call: TRBV28
d_call: -
cdr3_length: 15
clone_size: -
cdr3_nt: TGTGCCAGCAGTTTAAGGCACAGCACTAGTCAGCCCCAGCATTTT
cdr3_aa: CASSLRHSTSQPQHF

j_call: TRBJ2-1
v_call: TRBV29-1
d_call: -
cdr3_length: 11
clone_size: -
cdr3_nt: TGCAGCGTTGACTACTACAATGAGCAGTTCTTC
cdr3_aa: CSVDYYNEQFF

j_call: TRBJ2-2
v_call: TRBV6-4
d_call: -
cdr3_length: 16
clone_size: -
cdr3_nt: TGTGCCAGCAGTGACGCGGCGGGAGAGGGGGTCGGGGAGCTGTTTTTT
cdr3_aa: CASSDAAGEGVGELFF

j_call: TRBJ2-3
v_call: TRBV13
d_call: -
cdr3_length: 12
clone_size: many
cdr3_nt: TGTGCCAGCAGCTTAGGTTTGGATACGCAGTATTTT
cdr3_aa: CASSLGLDTQYF

j_call: TRBJ2-5
v_call: TRBV7-2
d_call: -
cdr3_length: 17
clone_size: -
cdr3_nt: TGTGCCAGCAGCTTAGCTCGGGCAGGGTACGCCCCGAAGACCCAGTACTTC
cdr3_aa: CASSLARAGYAPKTQYF

j_call: TRBJ2-1
v_call: TRBV29-1
d_call: TRBD2
cdr3_length: 13
clone_size: many
cdr3_nt: TGCAGCGTTGTAGTAGCGGGAAGGCGTGAGCAGTTCTTC
cdr3_aa: CSVVVAGRREQFF

j_call: TRBJ2-7
v_call: TRBV25-1
d_call: TRBD1
cdr3_length: 15
clone_size: -
cdr3_nt: TGTGCCAGCAGTGAAGGTCGAGGACAGGGGTACGAGCAGTACTTC
cdr3_aa: CASSEGRGQGYEQYF

j_call: TRBJ2-7
v_call: TRBV7-2
d_call: -
cdr3_length: 15
clone_size: -
cdr3_nt: TGTGCCAGCAGCCCCAGCGTGGGAGAAGCCTACGAGCAGTACTTC
cdr3_aa: CASSPSVGEAYEQYF

j_call: TRBJ2-5
v_call: TRBV29-1
d_call: -
cdr3_length: 11
clone_size: -
cdr3_nt: TGCAGCGTTGTAGAAGGAGAGACCCAGTACTTC
cdr3_aa: CSVVEGETQYF

j_call: TRBJ1-2
v_call: TRBV30
d_call: -
cdr3_length: 11
clone_size: -
cdr3_nt: TGTGCCTGGAAGGAGGGTCCAGGCTACACCTTC
cdr3_aa: CAWKEGPGYTF

j_call: TRBJ1-6
v_call: TRBV9
d_call: TRBD1
cdr3_length: 16
clone_size: -
cdr3_nt: TGTGCCAGCAGCGTATTAGGGGGCCCGGAAAAGTCACCCCTCCACTTT
cdr3_aa: CASSVLGGPEKSPLHF

j_call: TRBJ2-5
v_call: TRBV6-6
d_call: -
cdr3_length: 14
clone_size: -
cdr3_nt: TGTGCCAGCAGTTGCACAGGGCTACAAGAGACCCAGTACTTC
cdr3_aa: CASSCTGLQETQYF

j_call: TRBJ1-5
v_call: TRBV28
d_call: TRBD1
cdr3_length: 15
clone_size: many
cdr3_nt: TGTGCCAGCAGTATACCGACAGGGATGGGTCAGCCCCAGCATTTT
cdr3_aa: CASSIPTGMGQPQHF

j_call: TRBJ2-7
v_call: TRBV20-1
d_call: TRBD1
cdr3_length: 14
clone_size: -
cdr3_nt: TGCAGTGCTGAGCCCGGGACAGGGTCCCCCGAGCAGTACTTC
cdr3_aa: CSAEPGTGSPEQYF

j_call: TRBJ2-5
v_call: TRBV5-1
d_call: TRBD1
cdr3_length: 15
clone_size: -
cdr3_nt: TGCGCCAGCAGCCAGAACAGGGGGCTGCACAATGAGCAGTACTTC
cdr3_aa: CASSQNRGLHNEQYF

j_call: TRBJ1-6
v_call: TRBV5-1
d_call: -
cdr3_length: 15
clone_size: -
cdr3_nt: TGCGCCAGCAGCTTGGATCCGGGGACGAATTCACCCCTCCACTTT
cdr3_aa: CASSLDPGTNSPLHF

j_call: TRBJ2-1
v_call: TRBV6-2/TRBV6-3
d_call: -
cdr3_length: 15
clone_size: few
cdr3_nt: TGTGCCAGCAGTTTCGACAGACCCTCCTACAATGAGCAGTTCTTC
cdr3_aa: CASSFDRPSYNEQFF

j_call: TRBJ2-1
v_call: TRBV20-1
d_call: -
cdr3_length: 11
clone_size: -
cdr3_nt: TGCAGTGCTAGCCAGGGGTCTGAGCAGTTCTTC
cdr3_aa: CSASQGSEQFF

j_call: TRBJ2-3
v_call: TRBV2
d_call: -
cdr3_length: 12
clone_size: few
cdr3_nt: TGTGCCAGCAGTGAGAGAGGGGCAGTGGAGTATTTT
cdr3_aa: CASSERGAVEYF

j_call: TRBJ1-1
v_call: TRBV18
d_call: -
cdr3_length: 15
clone_size: -
cdr3_nt: TGTGCCAGCTCACCAGAAAGCAGGGCCCGAACTGAAGCTTTCTTT
cdr3_aa: CASSPESRARTEAFF

j_call: TRBJ2-1
v_call: TRBV2
d_call: TRBD2
cdr3_length: 15
clone_size: many
cdr3_nt: TGTGCCAGCAGCTGGACTAGCGGGAGATACAATGAGCAGTTCTTC
cdr3_aa: CASSWTSGRYNEQFF

j_call: TRBJ2-3
v_call: TRBV7-2
d_call: -
cdr3_length: 15
clone_size: -
cdr3_nt: TGTGCCAGCAGCTTAAATGGACTAAACACAGATACGCAGTATTTT
cdr3_aa: CASSLNGLNTDTQYF

j_call: TRBJ2-1
v_call: TRBV18
d_call: -
cdr3_length: 15
clone_size: -
cdr3_nt: TGTGCCAGCTCACCACCGGGGCGGGGTTACAATGAGCAGTTCTTC
cdr3_aa: CASSPPGRGYNEQFF

j_call: TRBJ1-6
v_call: TRBV12-3/TRBV12-4
d_call: -
cdr3_length: 14
clone_size: -
cdr3_nt: TGTGCCAGCAGCCTGACAGAGTATAATTCACCCCTCCACTTT
cdr3_aa: CASSLTEYNSPLHF

j_call: TRBJ2-2
v_call: TRBV12-3/TRBV12-4
d_call: -
cdr3_length: 13
clone_size: few
cdr3_nt: TGTGCCAGCACCACACTAGGGGCCGGGGAGCTGTTTTTT
cdr3_aa: CASTTLGAGELFF

j_call: TRBJ2-3
v_call: TRBV7-9
d_call: -
cdr3_length: 14
clone_size: -
cdr3_nt: TGTGCCAGCAGCTTACCCCCCCCTATCCATACGCAGTATTTT
cdr3_aa: CASSLPPPIHTQYF

j_call: TRBJ2-5
v_call: TRBV27
d_call: -
cdr3_length: 14
clone_size: few
cdr3_nt: TGTGCCAGCAGTCCGGGGGACAGACAAGAGACCCAGTACTTC
cdr3_aa: CASSPGDRQETQYF

j_call: TRBJ2-1
v_call: TRBV30
d_call: TRBD2
cdr3_length: 14
clone_size: once
cdr3_nt: TGTGCCTTCACTAGCGGGGGGGCCTACAATGAGCAGTTCTTC
cdr3_aa: CAFTSGGAYNEQFF

j_call: TRBJ2-7
v_call: TRBV20-1
d_call: TRBD1
cdr3_length: 14
clone_size: few
cdr3_nt: TGCAGTGCAACCCTCGGGACAGGGGTCCACGAGCAGTACTTC
cdr3_aa: CSATLGTGVHEQYF

j_call: TRBJ2-7
v_call: TRBV7-9
d_call: TRBD2
cdr3_length: 14
clone_size: many
cdr3_nt: TGTGCCAGCAGCTTAACTAGCGGGAGCCACGAGCAGTACTTC
cdr3_aa: CASSLTSGSHEQYF

j_call: TRBJ2-1
v_call: TRBV6-6
d_call: -
cdr3_length: 16
clone_size: -
cdr3_nt: TGTGCCAGCGTAGAACAGTGGGGGGGCCCAGGCAGTGAGCAGTTCTTC
cdr3_aa: CASVEQWGGPGSEQFF

j_call: TRBJ2-1
v_call: TRBV28
d_call: -
cdr3_length: 17
clone_size: many
cdr3_nt: TGTGCCAGCAGGATGCAAATCCGGGACTCCCCCTTTCATGAGCAGTTCTTC
cdr3_aa: CASRMQIRDSPFHEQFF

j_call: TRBJ2-1
v_call: TRBV12-3/TRBV12-4
d_call: -
cdr3_length: 14
clone_size: many
cdr3_nt: TGTGCCAGCAGTTCCCAGGGGATGGTGGGTGAGCAGTTCTTC
cdr3_aa: CASSSQGMVGEQFF

j_call: TRBJ2-1
v_call: TRBV5-4
d_call: TRBD2
cdr3_length: 16
clone_size: -
cdr3_nt: TGTGCCTGCAGCTTGGTGGCGGGGGGTCTTAACAATGAGCAGTTCTTC
cdr3_aa: CACSLVAGGLNNEQFF

j_call: TRBJ2-5
v_call: TRBV6-2/TRBV6-3
d_call: -
cdr3_length: 15
clone_size: once
cdr3_nt: TGTGCCAGCAGTTGGACACAGGGGACGGGAGAGCCCCAGTACTTC
cdr3_aa: CASSWTQGTGEPQYF

j_call: TRBJ2-1
v_call: TRBV29-1
d_call: TRBD1
cdr3_length: 15
clone_size: -
cdr3_nt: TGCAGCGTTGAATCTTGGGGACAGGGGCTAAATGAGCAGTTCTTC
cdr3_aa: CSVESWGQGLNEQFF

j_call: TRBJ2-5
v_call: TRBV9
d_call: TRBD2
cdr3_length: 13
clone_size: -
cdr3_nt: TGTGCCAGCAGCCCTTTGGCCGCGGGGGCCCAGTACTTC
cdr3_aa: CASSPLAAGAQYF

j_call: TRBJ1-2
v_call: TRBV20-1
d_call: -
cdr3_length: 13
clone_size: many
cdr3_nt: TGCAGTGCTAGAGTGAGGGGCTGGGATGGCTACACCTTC
cdr3_aa: CSARVRGWDGYTF

j_call: TRBJ2-1
v_call: TRBV4-1
d_call: TRBD2
cdr3_length: 18
clone_size: many
cdr3_nt: TGCGCCAGCAGCCTCACTATTACTCGACTAGCGGGGGCTAATGAGCAGTTCTTC
cdr3_aa: CASSLTITRLAGANEQFF

j_call: TRBJ1-6
v_call: TRBV10-3
d_call: -
cdr3_length: 14
clone_size: -
cdr3_nt: TGTGCCATCAGTGCGGACCCCTTCGATTCACCCCTCCACTTT
cdr3_aa: CAISADPFDSPLHF

j_call: TRBJ2-5
v_call: TRBV20-1
d_call: -
cdr3_length: 17
clone_size: -
cdr3_nt: TGCTGTGTTAAATTATCCGGACTAACTAAGATGCAAGAGACCCAGTACTTC
cdr3_aa: CCVKLSGLTKMQETQYF

j_call: TRBJ2-7
v_call: TRBV5-5
d_call: TRBD1
cdr3_length: 14
clone_size: many
cdr3_nt: TGTGCCAGCAGCTTAACAGGGGACGCCTACGAGCAGTACTTC
cdr3_aa: CASSLTGDAYEQYF

j_call: TRBJ2-2
v_call: TRBV6-2/TRBV6-3
d_call: -
cdr3_length: 16
clone_size: -
cdr3_nt: TGTGCCACGCAACCTAGACAGGACCTGAACACCGGGGAGCTGTTTTTT
cdr3_aa: CATQPRQDLNTGELFF

j_call: TRBJ1-2
v_call: TRBV20-1
d_call: TRBD1
cdr3_length: 13
clone_size: -
cdr3_nt: TGCAGTGCTAGTAGGGGACAGAGCTATGGCTACACCTTC
cdr3_aa: CSASRGQSYGYTF

j_call: TRBJ2-5
v_call: TRBV7-3
d_call: -
cdr3_length: 16
clone_size: once
cdr3_nt: TGTGCCAGCAGCTTAAGAGGAGGCCCCACCCAAGAGACCCAGTACTTC
cdr3_aa: CASSLRGGPTQETQYF

j_call: TRBJ1-6
v_call: TRBV6-1
d_call: -
cdr3_length: 18
clone_size: few
cdr3_nt: TGTGCCACCAGAGGCTGGACAGCGCCCGGATTCGAGAATTCACCCCTCCACTTT
cdr3_aa: CATRGWTAPGFENSPLHF

j_call: TRBJ2-7
v_call: TRBV20-1
d_call: TRBD2
cdr3_length: 15
clone_size: -
cdr3_nt: TGCAGTGCTATCCGGGTGGGCAGCGGGGGCTACGAGCAGTACTTC
cdr3_aa: CSAIRVGSGGYEQYF